This T cell receptor (beta chain) was sequenced for a study of identical twins. For this clonotype: Mismatch with germline at one junction end may stem from a read error.

The germline CDR1 and CDR2 sequences are SGHTS and YDEGEE. This CDR3 spans 11 amino acids. Each CDR3 protein gets one entry after TCRdb re-called the 5' RACE reads with MiXCR. The data show some 500,000 distinct CDR3 sequences, with more than 13% seen just once and around 0.98% held by the top ten. This same sample was also taken into another study, of yellow fever vaccine responses in identical twins.

Input material: CD4+ T cells sorted from blood. The V call is TRBV5-8, the J call TRBJ2-1, with unresolved D. The clonotype comes from a woman younger than 30 in good health. The CDR3 DNA reads TGTGCCAGCAGCGCGCAATACTTCTCGCTCTTC. Its translation is CASSAQYFSLF.